What follows are 30 T cell receptor beta chains derived from one specimen sequenced in a study of cytotoxic CD8 clonotypes in ibrutinib-treated CLL. Libraries were prepared by immunoSEQ multiplex PCR; TCRdb keeps only in-frame clonotypes and omits some of them. This sample has over 140,000 clones, with approximately 80% found just once. This specimen consisted of PBMCs, obtained after 36 months of ibrutinib treatment. The source is a human donor with chronic lymphocytic leukemia.

The genes are TRBV2 and TRBJ2-5; possibly TRBD1 for D (5 bases). This CDR3 contains 12 residues. Germline CDR1 reads SNHLY; CDR2 reads FYNNEI. The V and J ends lost 7 bases and 4 bases respectively, with 10 bases between them. CDR3 nucleotide sequence: TGTGCCAGCACTTGGGGCAGAGAGACCCAGTACTTC. It yields the protein CASTWGRETQYF.

The gene calls are TRBV28 and TRBJ2-5; D could derive from TRBD1 or TRBD2 (5 bases each). This CDR3 spans 13 amino acids. V was shortened by 7 bases and J by 2 bases, with 11 bases between the two germline ends. Germline CDR1 MDHEN, CDR2 SYDVKM. Here the CDR3 DNA reads TGTGCCAGCAATAGGGACGGGCAAGAGACCCAGTACTTC. This encodes CASNRDGQETQYF.

The chain recombines TRBV5-1 with TRBJ2-7; 16 positions match TRBD2. V shed 2 bases, J shed 1 base, and the junction held 6 bases outside the gene matches. The CDR3 covers 18 residues. Germline V gene sequence: CDR1 SGHRS, CDR2 YFSETQ. The DNA for the CDR3 is TGCGCCAGCAGCTTAGGGACTAGCGGGAGGGATGGGTCCTACGAGCAGTACTTC. This sequence encodes CASSLGTSGRDGSYEQYF.

This clone was detected only a few times. The J gene is TRBJ2-5, the V gene TRBV9, with a weak D call TRBD2 (5 bases). Germline V CDR1 and CDR2: SGDLS, YYNGEE. V lost 4 bases, J lost 0 bases, and 13 bases lay in between. The CDR3 has 15 amino acids. The CDR3 protein is CASSTGMGYQETQYF. The CDR3 DNA reads as TGTGCCAGCAGCACCGGGATGGGTTACCAAGAGACCCAGTACTTC. Combining the CDR3 with reference TRBV9 and TRBJ2-5 gives the whole variable domain DSGVTQTPKHLITATGQRVTLRCSPRSGDLSVYWYQQSLDQGLQFLIQYYNGEERAKGNILERFSAQQFPDLHSELNLSSLELGDSALYFCASSTGMGYQETQYFGPGTRLLVL.

This sequence joins TRBV2 and TRBJ1-1; 12 nucleotides line up with TRBD1. The CDR3 has 14 amino acids. From germline, CDR1 is SNHLY and CDR2 FYNNEI. V shed 5 bases and J 11 bases; nucleotides not matched to a gene: 9. The CDR3 loop reads CASSYQRDRGRAFF. In DNA form, the CDR3 reads TGTGCCAGCAGTTATCAACGGGACAGGGGGCGGGCTTTCTTT.

The chain combines TRBV28 with TRBJ2-5; 9 bases match TRBD2. J gave up 3 bases and V 1 base, and 3 bases lay outside the gene matches. The CDR3 runs to 15 residues. Germline CDR1 reads MDHEN; CDR2 reads SYDVKM. The CDR3 DNA reads TGTGCCAGCAGTTTATCCGGCGGGGGGGAAGAGACCCAGTACTTC. Residues: CASSLSGGGEETQYF. The whole variable domain, remainder taken from reference TRBV28 and TRBJ2-5, is DVKVTQSSRYLVKRTGEKVFLECVQDMDHENMFWYRQDPGLGLRLIYFSYDVKMKEKGDIPEGYSVSREKKERFSLILESASTNQTSMYLCASSLSGGGEETQYFGPGTRLLVL.

The chain employs TRBV10-3 and TRBJ1-4; D might be TRBD1 (5 bases). The germline CDR1 and CDR2 sequences are ENHRY and SYGVKD. This CDR3 comprises 15 residues. V lost 5 bases and J 7 bases, leaving 17 bases between the germline ends. In DNA, the CDR3 is TGTGCCATCAGTTCCGATCAGGGAAGGGGTGAAAAACTGTTTTTT. Amino acids: CAISSDQGRGEKLFF.

The chain employs TRBV15 and TRBJ2-2; D may be TRBD2 (6 bases). This CDR3 is 14 amino acids long. Trimming took 5 bases from V and 5 from J, leaving 12 bases between them. Germline CDR1 LNHNV, CDR2 YYDKDF (reference sequence). The chain's CDR3 is CATSFDGGTGELFF. Written as DNA, the CDR3 is TGTGCCACCAGCTTCGATGGAGGGACCGGGGAGCTGTTTTTT.

This clone occurred a few times. The chain has TRBV7-3 and TRBJ1-1; 7 bases are shared with TRBD1. There are 14 residues in the CDR3. V lost 5 bases and J lost 3; bases outside the gene matches: 6. From germline, CDR1 is SGHTA and CDR2 FQGTGA. The CDR3 coding sequence is TGTGCCAGCAGCGCCACAGGGGCGGACACTGAAGCTTTCTTT. This gives the protein CASSATGADTEAFF. Supplemented by reference TRBV7-3 and TRBJ1-1, the full variable domain reads GAGVSQTPSNKVTEKGKYVELRCDPISGHTALYWYRQSLGQGPEFLIYFQGTGAADDSGLPNDRFFAVRPEGSVSTLKIQRTERGDSAVYLCASSATGADTEAFFGQGTRLTVV.

A remark on this clone: Other DNA sequences of this sample code for an identical CDR3. The V gene is TRBV4-2, the J gene TRBJ1-5; 8 bases agree with TRBD1. Germline trimming cut 0 bases from V and 7 bases from J; bases unmatched to any gene: 5. CDR3 length: 15 amino acids. Looked up from germline, CDR1 is LGHNA and CDR2 is YNFKEQ. The CDR3 loop is CASSQEGQGGQPQHF. In nucleotides, the CDR3 is TGTGCCAGCAGCCAAGAAGGACAGGGCGGACAGCCCCAGCATTTT.

The chain is built from TRBV18 and TRBJ2-1, with D uncertain. CDR3 length equals 14 residues. Germline V gene data show CDR1 as KGHSH and CDR2 as LQKENI. Trimming removed 0 bases at V and 4 bases at J, with 7 bases between. CDR3 residues: CASSPPYTYNEQFF. The CDR3 DNA is TGTGCCAGCTCACCACCGTATACTTACAATGAGCAGTTCTTC.

The chain employs TRBV23-1 and TRBJ1-6; 10 bases align to TRBD1. TRBV23-1 is an open reading frame whose function is uncertain. This CDR3 has 14 amino acids. The J segment lost 9 bases and the V segment lost 4 bases, leaving 3 bases of the junction unmatched. CDR3 in amino acids: CASSPRDRGSPLHF. Written as DNA, the CDR3 is TGCGCCAGCAGTCCCCGGGACAGGGGTTCACCCCTCCACTTT.

V and J are TRBV29-1 and TRBJ1-1; D gene unclear. The V end was cut by 7 bases, the J end by 7 bases, with 13 bases between. In germline, CDR1 is SQVTM, CDR2 ANQGSEA. The CDR3 length is 11 residues. CDR3 nucleotides: TGCAGCGGCATTCATAGCTTTGAAGCTTTCTTT. It encodes CSGIHSFEAFF.

The chain uses TRBV30 and TRBJ2-1; 8 positions agree with TRBD1. The germline gives CDR1 GTSNPN, CDR2 SVGIG (reference sequence). The CDR3 runs to 15 residues. Losses at the gene ends were 5 bases for V and 9 bases for J; bases not matched to a gene: 15. In DNA form, the CDR3 reads TGTGCCTGGCAGACAATAGGGACAGGCGGATCTGAGCAGTTCTTC. Protein sequence: CAWQTIGTGGSEQFF.

This clone was seen a single time. This chain uses TRBV11-3 with TRBJ2-7; no clear D. The CDR3 extends over 13 amino acids. V lost 1 base to trimming and J lost 2 bases, with 6 bases between them. The germline V gene has CDR1 SGHNT and CDR2 YENEEA. CDR3 sequence reads: CASSLGQTYEQYF. Here the CDR3 DNA reads TGTGCCAGCAGCTTAGGGCAGACCTACGAGCAGTACTTC.

The CDR3 sequence is CAISDLGRGRTSGSVRDEQFF. CDR3 bases: TGTGCCATCAGTGATTTGGGGAGGGGGCGGACTAGCGGGAGCGTAAGGGATGAGCAGTTCTTC. This rearrangement joins TRBV10-3 to TRBJ2-1; the match to TRBD2 covers 13 bases. Germline V gene data show CDR1 as ENHRY and CDR2 as SYGVKD. The CDR3 loop spans 21 amino acids. V lost 3 bases, J lost 8 bases, and 22 bases stayed unmatched.

The chain has TRBV30 and TRBJ1-5, with D perhaps matching TRBD1 (6 bases). There are 16 residues in the CDR3. Germline CDR1 reads GTSNPN; CDR2 reads SVGIG (reference sequence). V lost 0 bases to trimming and J lost 2 bases, with 14 bases between them. This CDR3 is CAWSVLGAAGNQPQHF. The CDR3 DNA reads as TGTGCCTGGAGTGTATTGGGGGCGGCGGGCAATCAGCCCCAGCATTTT.

The gene calls are TRBV7-6 and TRBJ2-2; D remains ambiguous. Germline values: CDR1 SGHVS, CDR2 FNYEAQ. V gave up 5 bases and J gave up 1 base, with 5 bases separating them. The CDR3 length is 13 residues. CDR3: CASSSRNTGELFF. The DNA of the CDR3 is TGTGCCAGCAGCAGCAGGAACACCGGGGAGCTGTTTTTT.

This chain connects TRBV7-9 to TRBJ1-1; perhaps TRBD1 as D (6 bases). The CDR3 runs to 14 residues. Germline assignment: CDR1 SEHNR and CDR2 FQNEAQ (reference sequence). Between the trimmed V and J ends, which lost 6 bases and 11 bases, there was a span of 22 bases. CDR3 in amino acids: CASSRTQGRGQAFF. CDR3 DNA sequence: TGTGCCAGCAGTAGAACCCAGGGGCGTGGTCAGGCTTTCTTT.

V usage is TRBV18 and J usage is TRBJ2-3; 8 bases match TRBD1. CDR1 is KGHSH and CDR2 is LQKENI in the germline V gene. CDR3 length: 16 amino acids. The ends lost 4 bases at V and 0 bases at J; junction bases unmatched: 6. CDR3 nucleotides: TGTGCCAGCTCACTCCAAACAGGGGGAAGCACAGATACGCAGTATTTT. Residues: CASSLQTGGSTDTQYF.

This clone was counted a single time. The chain has TRBV27 and TRBJ2-7, with 9 bases fitting TRBD2. CDR1 and CDR2 (germline): MNHEY, SMNVEV (reference sequence). V dropped 6 bases and J dropped 3; count of bases not matched to a gene: 9. CDR3 length: 15 residues. Here the CDR3 DNA reads TGTGCCAGCAGAAATCGTAGCGGGAGAATCTACGAGCAGTACTTC. Translation: CASRNRSGRIYEQYF.

The V gene is TRBV6-5, the J gene TRBJ1-2; D gene ambiguous. Trimming removed 8 bases at V and 4 bases at J, with 11 bases between. Germline V CDR1 and CDR2: MNHEY, SVGAGI. The CDR3 totals 12 residues. CDR3 residues: CASRRAAYGYTF. The CDR3 DNA reads TGTGCCAGCCGAAGGGCGGCCTATGGCTACACCTTC.

This sequence joins TRBV5-1 and TRBJ2-3, with 14 bases matching TRBD2. Germline assignment: CDR1 SGHRS and CDR2 YFSETQ. CDR3 size: 15 residues. J lost 6 bases, V lost 5 bases, and 5 bases had no gene match. The CDR3 region is CASRWTSGGRDTQYF. CDR3 bases: TGCGCCAGCAGATGGACTAGCGGGGGGCGGGATACGCAGTATTTT. Looking up the rest from reference TRBV5-1 and TRBJ2-3 gives the full variable domain: KAGVTQTPRYLIKTRGQQVTLSCSPISGHRSVSWYQQTPGQGLQFLFEYFSETQRNKGNFPGRFSGRQFSNSRSEMNVSTLELGDSALYLCASRWTSGGRDTQYFGPGTRLTVL.

The genes are TRBV6-5 and TRBJ2-2; weak D call: TRBD2 (6 bases). Trimming took 2 bases from V and 5 from J, leaving 12 bases between them. Germline CDR1 and CDR2: MNHEY and SVGAGI. The length of the CDR3 is 15 residues. DNA of the CDR3: TGTGCCAGCAGTTACCCCGGGAGAGCGACCGGGGAGCTGTTTTTT. Its protein product is CASSYPGRATGELFF.

V usage is TRBV10-2 and J usage is TRBJ1-4; weak D call: TRBD1 (5 bases). V lost 9 bases and J lost 3, with 11 bases in between. The CDR3 has 13 amino acids. Germline values: CDR1 WSHSY, CDR2 SAAADI. The CDR3 protein is CASQGLANEKLFF. The DNA for the CDR3 is TGCGCCAGTCAGGGTTTAGCTAATGAAAAACTGTTTTTT.

The rearrangement links TRBV29-1 to TRBJ1-3; tentative D call: TRBD1 (5 bases). Per germline, CDR1 SQVTM and CDR2 ANQGSEA. V lost 5 bases to trimming and J lost 4 bases, with 12 bases between them. The length of the CDR3 is 13 residues. The CDR3 reads CSVSWTLGNTIYF. In DNA, the CDR3 is TGCAGCGTTTCTTGGACATTGGGAAACACCATATATTTT.

The V gene is TRBV18, the J gene TRBJ2-7; TRBD2 is a possible D gene (7 bases). This CDR3 is built from 15 residues. Trimming took 3 bases from V and 2 from J, leaving 14 bases between them. Germline values: CDR1 KGHSH, CDR2 LQKENI. As DNA, the CDR3 is TGTGCCAGCTCACCTCGTGGGGGGGGCGCCTACGAGCAGTACTTC. Protein product: CASSPRGGGAYEQYF. The entire variable domain, with the rest obtained from reference TRBV18 and TRBJ2-7, is as follows: NAGVMQNPRHLVRRRGQEARLRCSPMKGHSHVYWYRQLPEEGLKFMVYLQKENIIDESGMPKERFSAEFPKEGPSILRIQQVVRGDSAAYFCASSPRGGGAYEQYFGPGTRLTVT.

The chain carries TRBV27 and TRBJ1-2; no clear D. This CDR3 has 13 amino acids. V dropped 5 bases and J dropped 0 bases, with 7 bases sitting between them. CDR1 and CDR2 from the germline V gene are MNHEY and SMNVEV (reference sequence). The chain's CDR3 is CASSPLPNYGYTF. The CDR3 bases are TGTGCCAGCAGTCCCTTACCTAACTATGGCTACACCTTC.

The chain employs TRBV6-5 and TRBJ2-2; D ambiguous. Trimming pared 0 bases from V and 5 bases from J, leaving 7 bases between. Germline CDR1 and CDR2: MNHEY and SVGAGI. The CDR3 covers 14 residues. The CDR3 loop reads CASSYSLGTGELFF. The CDR3 coding sequence is TGTGCCAGCAGTTACTCGTTGGGAACCGGGGAGCTGTTTTTT.

This clone has a handful of counts. The gene calls are TRBV5-5 and TRBJ1-4, with 7 bases matching TRBD1. This CDR3 contains 15 residues. Germline V gene sequence: CDR1 SGHKS, CDR2 YYEKEE (reference sequence). After removal of 3 bases from V and 7 bases from J, the junction contained 9 bases not matched to a gene. The CDR3 protein is CASSSAGTDVEKLFF. CDR3 coding DNA: TGTGCCAGCAGCTCCGCCGGGACAGATGTTGAAAAACTGTTTTTT.